These 25 T cell receptor beta chains were sequenced from one sample in a study of shared clonotypes between healthy human individuals. Assay: immunoSEQ multiplex PCR; the TCRdb copy retains only in-frame clones and omits some. The sample lists around 2.5 million clones, 80% to 95% occurring once. Sample: naive CD4+ T cells from PBMCs. The subset: CD45RA+ positively selected. These TCRs come from a man aged 18 to 30 in good health. Some clones in this sample may be carry-over from other donors' samples.

The J gene is TRBJ1-2, the V gene TRBV30; 12 bases match TRBD1. Germline loops: CDR1 GTSNPN, CDR2 SVGIG (reference sequence). Losses at the gene ends were 1 base for V and 0 bases for J; bases not matched to a gene: 3. CDR3 length equals 16 residues. CDR3 coding DNA: TGTGCCTGGAGTGCCGGGACAGGGGGCGCTAACTATGGCTACACCTTC. Its translation is CAWSAGTGGANYGYTF.

Comment on this clone: The sample carries other DNA sequences with the same CDR3. CDR3 DNA: TGTGCCAGCAGCTCAAACCGGGGGGCAGATACGCAGTATTTT. It yields the protein CASSSNRGADTQYF. This chain joins TRBV7-3 and TRBJ2-3, with 7 nucleotides matching TRBD2. The germline CDR1 and CDR2 sequences are SGHTA and FQGTGA. This CDR3 has 14 amino acids. Trimming cost V 4 bases and J 4 bases; bases outside gene matches: 5.

The chain employs TRBV30 and TRBJ2-3; 8 positions agree with TRBD2. Germline V lookup: CDR1 GTSNPN, CDR2 SVGIG (reference sequence). This CDR3 is 16 amino acids long. V shed 1 base and J 5 bases; nucleotides not matched to a gene: 11. CDR3 bases: TGTGCCTGGAGTGCCTTCGAGGCGGGAGGCCGAGATACGCAGTATTTT. This gives the protein CAWSAFEAGGRDTQYF.

This chain connects TRBV5-1 to TRBJ1-3; D is ambiguous. Germline CDR1 SGHRS, CDR2 YFSETQ. There are 14 residues in the CDR3. Trimming left V 8 bases short and J 0 bases short, with 12 bases between. CDR3: CASRTLSSGNTIYF. CDR3 nucleotides: TGCGCCAGTCGAACGCTTAGCTCTGGAAACACCATATATTTT.

This rearrangement joins TRBV7-2 to TRBJ2-4, with D possibly matching TRBD2 (5 bases). The CDR3 length is 16 residues. Deletions cut 6 bases from V and 0 bases from J, with 15 bases between. Germline V gene lookup returns CDR1 SGHTA and CDR2 FQGNSA. CDR3 residues: CASREAGDGAKNIQYF. CDR3 in DNA: TGTGCCAGCAGGGAGGCCGGAGATGGAGCCAAAAACATTCAGTACTTC.

Of note for this clone: The sample holds other DNA sequences that translate to the same CDR3. This rearrangement joins TRBV4-1 to TRBJ2-2; no clear D gene. Germline V lookup: CDR1 MGHRA, CDR2 YSYEKL. The CDR3 loop spans 13 amino acids. The V end was cut by 1 base, the J end by 4 bases, with 4 bases between. This CDR3 reads CASSQVSTGELFF. CDR3 nucleotide sequence: TGCGCCAGCAGCCAAGTTTCCACCGGGGAGCTGTTTTTT.

The rearrangement uses TRBV7-3 and TRBJ1-3; D gene unclear. Trimming shortened V by 5 bases and J by 0 bases, and 5 bases separated the two germline ends. In germline, CDR1 is SGHTA, CDR2 FQGTGA. The CDR3 totals 13 residues. This chain's CDR3 is CASSPPSGNTIYF. The CDR3 DNA is TGTGCCAGCAGCCCTCCCTCTGGAAACACCATATATTTT.

The chain's CDR3 is CASSLEGLAIGEQFF. CDR3 in DNA: TGTGCCAGCAGCTTAGAGGGGCTAGCGATCGGTGAGCAGTTCTTC. The chain recombines TRBV7-2 with TRBJ2-1, with D perhaps matching TRBD2 (6 bases). Trimming left V 1 base short and J 9 bases short, with 16 bases between. This CDR3 has 15 amino acids. Germline values: CDR1 SGHTA, CDR2 FQGNSA.

This clone was recorded only once. The gene calls are TRBV28 and TRBJ2-5, with TRBD2 matching over 8 bases. The CDR3 sequence is 16 residues long. V gave up 5 bases and J gave up 0 bases; unmatched junction bases: 8. The V gene's germline CDR1 is MDHEN and CDR2 SYDVKM. This chain's CDR3 is CASSLYRAGDQETQYF. Here the CDR3 DNA reads TGTGCCAGCAGTCTCTACCGAGCGGGGGACCAAGAGACCCAGTACTTC. The variable domain in full, with the rest retrieved from reference TRBV28 and TRBJ2-5, is DVKVTQSSRYLVKRTGEKVFLECVQDMDHENMFWYRQDPGLGLRLIYFSYDVKMKEKGDIPEGYSVSREKKERFSLILESASTNQTSMYLCASSLYRAGDQETQYFGPGTRLLVL.

The V gene is TRBV14, the J gene TRBJ2-7; possible D gene TRBD2, 6 bases. Germline V gene lookup returns CDR1 SGHDN and CDR2 FVKESK. Trimming shortened V by 5 bases and J by 2 bases, and 19 bases separated the two germline ends. This CDR3 is 16 amino acids long. CDR3 sequence: CASSKNPLRGPYEQYF. For the CDR3, the DNA is TGTGCCAGCAGCAAAAATCCCCTGCGGGGTCCCTACGAGCAGTACTTC.

Comments on this clone: At one end the junction does not follow the germline gene, possibly because of a read error. This rearrangement joins TRBV30 to TRBJ1-2, with D hard to call. There are 12 residues in the CDR3. The V gene's germline CDR1 is GTSNPN and CDR2 SVGIG (reference sequence). In DNA form, the CDR3 reads TGTGCCTGGAGTGTACCAGAGGGAACGCGGTCCTTC. Protein product: CAWSVPEGTRSF.

This chain connects TRBV7-3 to TRBJ2-2, with D possibly being TRBD1 (5 bases). Per the germline V gene, CDR1 is SGHTA and CDR2 is FQGTGA. Trimming stripped 5 bases from V and 7 bases from J, with 20 bases between. The CDR3 spans 16 residues. CDR3 bases: TGTGCCAGCAGCCCCCTTAATAGGGGCTCTGGCGGGGAGCTGTTTTTT. Translating gives CASSPLNRGSGGELFF.

This chain joins TRBV29-1 and TRBJ1-5; 9 positions agree with TRBD1. J lost 5 bases, V lost 8 bases, and 7 bases had no gene match. Germline V gene lookup returns CDR1 SQVTM and CDR2 ANQGSEA. The CDR3 contains 13 residues. The CDR3, as DNA: TGCAGCATTAGACAGGGGGTGGATCAGCCCCAGCATTTT. It is translated as CSIRQGVDQPQHF.

This clone appeared once. The chain employs TRBV2 and TRBJ2-7; tentatively, D is TRBD1 or TRBD2 (5 bases each). CDR1 is SNHLY and CDR2 is FYNNEI in the germline V gene. The germline V and J ends were trimmed by 9 bases and 3 bases, with 18 bases remaining between them. The CDR3 contains 14 residues. This chain's CDR3 is CASEWGRANYEQYF. CDR3 nucleotide sequence: TGTGCCAGTGAGTGGGGACGGGCCAACTACGAGCAGTACTTC.

As for this clone: Distinct nucleotide sequences in the sample also encode this CDR3. This chain uses TRBV27 with TRBJ1-5; a possible D gene is TRBD1 (6 bases). The CDR3 extends over 12 amino acids. Germline V gives CDR1 MNHEY, CDR2 SMNVEV (reference sequence). The CDR3 loop is CASGGLGQPQHF. The CDR3 nucleotides read TGTGCATCCGGGGGGCTGGGGCAGCCCCAGCATTTT.

In its sample, this clone was seen a few times. This chain links TRBV4-2 with TRBJ1-5; 7 bases match TRBD1. The germline V gene has CDR1 LGHNA and CDR2 YNFKEQ. The CDR3 extends over 15 amino acids. V lost 3 bases and J lost 5; bases outside the gene matches: 7. The CDR3 here is CASSHRQGSDQPQHF. The DNA of the CDR3 is TGTGCCAGCAGCCACAGACAGGGATCGGATCAGCCCCAGCATTTT.

The chain has TRBV4-1 and TRBJ1-2; D gene uncertain. CDR3 length: 18 residues. Between the trimmed V and J ends, which lost 0 bases and 3 bases, there was a span of 20 bases. CDR1 is MGHRA and CDR2 is YSYEKL in the germline V gene. This CDR3 reads CASSQDRSLELRHYGYTF. Written as DNA, the CDR3 is TGCGCCAGCAGCCAAGATCGGAGCCTGGAATTGAGGCACTATGGCTACACCTTC.

This clone came up a few times. This CDR3 is also generated by other DNA sequences in the sample. The chain uses TRBV5-1 and TRBJ1-1; D gene uncertain. The ends were cut back, 0 bases at V and 0 bases at J, with 9 bases in the middle. Looked up from germline, CDR1 is SGHRS and CDR2 is YFSETQ. The CDR3 contains 15 residues. The CDR3 region is CASSLAAGMNTEAFF. The CDR3 bases are TGCGCCAGCAGCTTGGCCGCAGGCATGAACACTGAAGCTTTCTTT.

The V and J genes are TRBV6-5 and TRBJ2-1, with 9 bases matching TRBD1. Germline trimming cut 7 bases from V and 4 bases from J; bases unmatched to any gene: 8. The length of the CDR3 is 15 residues. Germline CDR1 MNHEY, CDR2 SVGAGI. CDR3 sequence: CASTSRDRDYNEQFF. CDR3 nucleotide sequence: TGTGCCAGCACTAGTCGGGACAGGGATTACAATGAGCAGTTCTTC.

Note on this clone: Other nucleotide sequences in the sample specify the same CDR3. This sequence joins TRBV5-1 and TRBJ1-5; D gene unclear. The CDR3 has 13 residues. Germline CDR1 SGHRS, CDR2 YFSETQ. Trimming took 0 bases from V and 4 from J, leaving 5 bases between them. The CDR3 bases are TGCGCCAGCAGCTTGGCCGGTAATCAGCCCCAGCATTTT. Amino acid sequence: CASSLAGNQPQHF.

This clone showed up just once. V and J are TRBV6-1 and TRBJ2-3, with 8 bases identical to TRBD2. The CDR3 is 14 amino acids. Unmatched junction bases numbered 10, after V lost 10 bases and J lost 4 bases. The germline V gene has CDR1 MNHNS and CDR2 SASEGT. The CDR3 DNA reads as TGTGCCACCAGCCGGGGGGGGGCGGCAGATACGCAGTATTTT. Encoded protein: CATSRGGAADTQYF.

The chain combines TRBV29-1 with TRBJ2-1; 10 nucleotides agree with TRBD2. This CDR3 has 15 amino acids. The V gene end was trimmed by 7 bases and the J gene end by 0 bases; junction bases not matched to a gene: 6. Germline CDR1 and CDR2: SQVTM and ANQGSEA. As DNA, the CDR3 is TGCAGCGCATACTCTAGCGGGAGCTCCTACAATGAGCAGTTCTTC. It yields the protein CSAYSSGSSYNEQFF.

CDR3 nucleotides: TGTGCCAGCAGCTACCGACCCCGGGACAGCTCTAGCACAGATACGCAGTATTTT. It translates to CASSYRPRDSSSTDTQYF. V is TRBV13 and J is TRBJ2-3, with TRBD1 identical over 7 bases. Germline V gives CDR1 PRHDT, CDR2 FYEKMQ (reference sequence). V lost 4 bases and J lost 0; bases outside the gene matches: 13. The CDR3 runs 18 residues.

The V call is TRBV5-4, the J call TRBJ2-7, with TRBD1 matching over 9 bases. The CDR3 contains 14 residues. The junction had 7 bases not matched to a gene; V was cut back by 4 bases and J by 5 bases. From germline, CDR1 is SGHNT and CDR2 YYREEE (reference sequence). The CDR3 DNA follows: TGTGCCAGCAGCATGGGACAGGGAGACCACGAGCAGTACTTC. This encodes CASSMGQGDHEQYF. Looking up the rest from reference TRBV5-4 and TRBJ2-7 gives the full variable domain: ETGVTQSPTHLIKTRGQQVTLRCSSQSGHNTVSWYQQALGQGPQFIFQYYREEENGRGNFPPRFSGLQFPNYSSELNVNALELDDSALYLCASSMGQGDHEQYFGPGTRLTVT.

This clone has only a few counts. This sample includes further DNA sequences coding for the same CDR3. The V call is TRBV9, the J call TRBJ1-1, with 7 positions matching TRBD1. Trimming removed 3 bases from V and 1 base from J; junction bases left unmatched: 3. The CDR3 is 14 amino acids. CDR1 is SGDLS, CDR2 YYNGEE, per germline. The CDR3 reads CASSAGTANTEAFF. As DNA, the CDR3 is TGTGCCAGCAGCGCCGGGACAGCGAACACTGAAGCTTTCTTT.